This T cell receptor (beta chain) is from a study of OX40 agonist ivuxolimab in advanced cancers. The CDR3 is made up of 12 amino acids. The germline CDR1 and CDR2 sequences are SQVTM and ANQGSEA. V was cut by 7 bases and J by 4 bases, with 12 bases left in between. The repertoire was sequenced with immunoSEQ multiplex PCR; TCRdb's copy has only in-frame clones and lacks some. Altogether over 70,000 clones are present, 70% to 90% being singletons, with the ten largest covering about 0.53%. This clone has only one observation. The target antigen is unknown. Findings of the study overall: The CD4+ and CD8+ T cells in the blood had expanded clonally by week 6 at 0.1 to 3.0 mg/kg.

Autoimmune disease history or systemic immunosuppression meant exclusion. The sample here was CD4+ or CD8+ T cells sorted from blood, taken in a trial of the OX40 agonist ivuxolimab. The sequence was obtained from an adult with an advanced solid tumor such as melanoma, head and neck, liver or kidney cancer. The chain is built from TRBV29-1 and TRBJ2-3; D gene unclear. The CDR3 region is CSAGLTADTQYF. CDR3 nucleotides: TGCAGCGCCGGTCTGACGGCAGATACGCAGTATTTT.